The clone carrying this TCR beta chain was counted many times. The sample comes from a study of T cells in Graves' hyperthyroidism and ophthalmopathy. TCR beta CDR3 region amplification was performed from RNA transcripts. Carried out on the TCR CDR3, a first-round RT-PCR used the HTBI primer set. One entry per CDR3 protein results from TCRdb running MiXCR on the multiplex PCR reads. The profile covers 500,000 or so distinct CDR3 sequences, with 15% to 20% appearing a single time and about 29% taken by the ten largest. PBMCs were obtained from about 10 ml fresh peripheral blood. This CDR3 spans 14 amino acids. The germline V gene encodes CDR1 SGHRS and CDR2 YFSETQ. The V end lost 2 bases, the J end lost 4 bases, and 13 bases lay between the germline ends.

The sequence was obtained from a woman aged 30 to 39 with Graves' ophthalmopathy. This chain links TRBV5-1 with TRBJ2-7, with D perhaps matching TRBD1 or TRBD2 (5 bases each). The sequencing sample was made of blood. CDR3 DNA sequence: TGCGCCAGCAGCTTCACCGGGACCCAGTACGAGCAGTACTTC. Encoded protein: CASSFTGTQYEQYF.